This T cell receptor (beta chain) was obtained from a study of graft-versus-host responses after intestinal transplantation. General study findings and limits: There were GvH clones found in recipient marrow, and some of them appeared first in ileum or blood.

TCRdb's copy holds only in-frame clones and misses some; the assay was immunoSEQ multiplex PCR. Of 150,000 or so clones in the sample, 80% to 95% were seen once. About this clone itself: Its target is unknown.

V trimming: 1 base; J trimming: 0 bases; junction bases outside the gene matches: 10. This CDR3 has 19 residues. Germline-derived CDR1 and CDR2 are MDHEN and SYDVKM. J is TRBJ2-4 and V is TRBV28, with TRBD1 matching 9 bases. The sample was unstimulated CD4+ T cells sorted from spleen or lymph node cells, taken before intestinal transplant. This receptor was taken from a human donor who received an intestinal transplant. The CDR3 is CASSLSTQGAKVAKNIQYF. The CDR3 DNA reads as TGTGCCAGCAGTTTATCAACACAGGGGGCAAAGGTAGCCAAAAACATTCAGTACTTC.